Presented here are 24 T cell receptor beta chains from one specimen sequenced in a study of low-dose radiotherapy and immunotherapy resistance in tumors. The time point was: before trial treatment. Alpha- and beta-chain coverage of first-strand cDNA came from TRAV- and TRBV-specific primers. TCR amplification involved 20 to 25 PCR cycles with a constant-region primer and V-primer adapter. TCRdb independently ran MiXCR on the reads; one entry per CDR3 protein. This repertoire shows about 39,000 distinct CDR3 sequences, 25% to 40% found once; its top ten account for 3.7%. Sequencing was performed on PBMCs, taken before treatment. The receptors stem from a male donor with gallbladder cancer.

In this sample, this clonotype turned up many times. The gene calls are TRBV15 and TRBJ1-1; 7 bases match TRBD1. The V gene end was trimmed by 1 base and the J gene end by 0 bases; junction bases not matched to a gene: 2. The CDR3 has 15 residues. Germline CDR1 and CDR2: LNHNV and YYDKDF (reference sequence). The CDR3 loop reads CATSRAGTVNTEAFF. CDR3 nucleotide sequence: TGTGCCACCAGCAGAGCCGGGACAGTGAACACTGAAGCTTTCTTT.

This clonotype was seen a single time. The V gene is TRBV7-2, the J gene TRBJ2-1, with 8 bases fitting TRBD1. Germline-derived CDR1 and CDR2 are SGHTA and FQGNSA. The CDR3 runs 13 residues. Unmatched junction bases numbered 6, after V lost 5 bases and J lost 9 bases. In nucleotides, the CDR3 is TGTGCCAGCAGCCAGGACAGGGTTCGTGAGCAGTTCTTC. The encoded protein is CASSQDRVREQFF.

The chain links TRBV29-1 to TRBJ2-2; D is uncertain. Germline V gives CDR1 SQVTM, CDR2 ANQGSEA. V lost 6 bases and J lost 7, with 6 bases in between. The CDR3 covers 10 residues. This CDR3 is CSVGDGELFF. CDR3 DNA sequence: TGCAGCGTAGGTGACGGGGAGCTGTTTTTT.

This clonotype was counted between two and nine times. A much bigger clone sits one base away, suggesting this may be a read error. The chain joins TRBV5-8 to TRBJ2-7; no clear D. The CDR3 has 11 amino acids. Germline V gene data show CDR1 as SGHTS and CDR2 as YDEGEE. CDR3 bases: TGTGCCAGCAGCTTCGGTGTCGAGCAGCACTTC. It specifies CASSFGVEQHF.

Notes on this clonotype: A far larger clone is one nucleotide away, so this likely arose from a read error. The chain couples TRBV7-9 to TRBJ2-5, with D perhaps matching TRBD1 (6 bases). The CDR3 covers 13 residues. Germline CDR1 and CDR2: SEHNR and FQNEAQ (reference sequence). CDR3 in amino acids: CARSLWGPETQYF. The DNA of the CDR3 is TGTGCCAGAAGCTTATGGGGGCCAGAGACCCAGTACTTC.

This clonotype was found many times. This rearrangement joins TRBV20-1 to TRBJ1-2, with 7 bases that match TRBD1. The CDR3 is made up of 15 amino acids. The germline V gene has CDR1 DFQATT and CDR2 SNEGSKA (reference sequence). V gave up 0 bases and J gave up 4 bases; unmatched junction bases: 8. The CDR3 spells CSARDLSQGSYGYTF. CDR3 in DNA: TGCAGTGCTAGAGATTTGTCACAGGGGTCCTATGGCTACACCTTC.

This clonotype was seen ten or more times. This chain links TRBV19 with TRBJ2-5; D not certain. V was pared by 4 bases and J by 5 bases, with 14 bases between. From germline, CDR1 is LNHDA and CDR2 SQIVND (reference sequence). The CDR3 length is 14 residues. CDR3 sequence reads: CASSTLVRTETQYF. The CDR3 DNA reads as TGTGCCAGTAGTACCCTAGTTCGGACGGAGACCCAGTACTTC.

The table lists this clonotype with many counts. The V and J genes are TRBV29-1 and TRBJ1-2; 11 bases fit TRBD1. From germline, CDR1 is SQVTM and CDR2 ANQGSEA. Trimming removed 3 bases from V and 8 bases from J; junction bases left unmatched: 8. This CDR3 comprises 14 residues. CDR3 DNA sequence: TGCAGCGTTGATCCCAAGGACAGGGGGCAAGGCTACACCTTC. Its translation: CSVDPKDRGQGYTF. The whole variable domain, remainder taken from reference TRBV29-1 and TRBJ1-2, is SAVISQKPSRDICQRGTSLTIQCQVDSQVTMMFWYRQQPGQSLTLIATANQGSEATYESGFVIDKFPISRPNLTFSTLTVSNMSPEDSSIYLCSVDPKDRGQGYTFGSGTRLTVV.

This clonotype was counted ten times or more. The rearrangement joins TRBV6-4 to TRBJ2-5; 9 nucleotides agree with TRBD2. The trim removed 9 bases at V and 5 bases at J, leaving 10 bases unmatched. Germline CDR1 reads MRHNA; CDR2 reads SNTAGT. The CDR3 has 14 amino acids. This chain's CDR3 is CARRFSGSWETQYF. In DNA, the CDR3 is TGTGCCAGACGTTTTAGCGGGAGTTGGGAGACCCAGTACTTC.

The J gene is TRBJ2-5, the V gene TRBV5-4; TRBD2 matches at 12 bases. In germline, CDR1 is SGHNT, CDR2 YYREEE (reference sequence). The CDR3 contains 17 residues. J was trimmed by 1 base and V by 3 bases; bases with no gene match: 7. CDR3 coding DNA: TGTGCCAGCAGCTCCTCTAGCGGGAGGGCCGCCCAAGAGACCCAGTACTTC. Amino acids: CASSSSSGRAAQETQYF.

This clonotype occurred many times. V usage is TRBV7-4 and J usage is TRBJ2-3, with D perhaps matching TRBD1 (7 bases). CDR1 and CDR2 (germline): SGHVT, SQSDAQ. The CDR3 is 16 amino acids. The CDR3 reads CANPETGDSRTDTQYF. CDR3 in DNA: TGTGCGAATCCTGAAACGGGGGACAGCCGTACAGATACGCAGTATTTT.

This clonotype was detected many times. The chain joins TRBV20-1 to TRBJ2-7; tentatively, D is TRBD1 (6 bases). V was clipped by 1 base and J by 6 bases, with 10 bases between them. The V gene's germline CDR1 is DFQATT and CDR2 SNEGSKA (reference sequence). There are 12 residues in the CDR3. Here the CDR3 DNA reads TGCAGTGCTAGAGTGGCAGGGGCCGAGCAGTACTTC. It encodes CSARVAGAEQYF.

This clonotype has just one count. V gene TRBV12-3 or TRBV12-4 combines with J gene TRBJ2-5; D call uncertain. V gave up 7 bases and J gave up 4 bases, with 10 bases separating them. The CDR3 runs 12 residues. The CDR3 is CASNSLGETQYF. DNA of the CDR3: TGTGCCAGCAATTCGTTAGGAGAGACCCAGTACTTC.

Details on this clonotype: A far larger clone is one base from this, pointing to a likely read error. This sequence joins TRBV7-3 and TRBJ2-5; D remains unclear. The CDR3 runs to 13 residues. Between the trimmed V and J ends, which lost 3 bases and 5 bases, there was a span of 10 bases. CDR1 SGHTA and CDR2 FQGTGA come from the germline V gene. CDR3 loop: CASSLAVVETQYF. DNA for the CDR3: TGTGCCAGCAGCTTGGCCGTTGTGGAGACCCAGTACTTC.

This clonotype has a count of ten or more. V is TRBV19 and J is TRBJ1-1; D is undetermined. This CDR3 has 15 residues. In germline, CDR1 is LNHDA, CDR2 SQIVND (reference sequence). The V end lost 2 bases, the J end lost 0 bases, and 10 bases lay between the germline ends. This chain's CDR3 is CASSISRLMNTEAFF. The CDR3 DNA is TGTGCCAGTAGTATAAGCAGACTCATGAACACTGAAGCTTTCTTT.

This chain joins TRBV6-1 and TRBJ1-1; 7 bases map to TRBD1. Germline CDR1 MNHNS, CDR2 SASEGT. This CDR3 contains 16 residues. Unmatched junction bases numbered 14, after V lost 7 bases and J lost 3 bases. In DNA form, the CDR3 reads TGTGCCAGCACTTCCAGGGGGATAACATCCGACACTGAAGCTTTCTTT. Protein sequence: CASTSRGITSDTEAFF.

This clonotype was detected many times. A much larger clone lies one base from this, so it may be a read error. The J gene is TRBJ2-1, the V gene TRBV7-2, with 9 bases identical to TRBD2. The germline V gene encodes CDR1 SGHTA and CDR2 FQGNSA. J lost 6 bases, V lost 5 bases, and 5 bases had no gene match. This CDR3 contains 14 residues. In DNA, the CDR3 is TGTGCCAGCAGCCCCTGGACTAGCGTCAATGAGCAGTTCTTC. Translating gives CASSPWTSVNEQFF.

J is TRBJ1-1 and V is TRBV6-6; D not resolved. V lost 2 bases and J 7 bases, leaving 11 bases between the germline ends. The CDR3 consists of 13 residues. Germline assignment: CDR1 MNHNY and CDR2 SVGAGI (reference sequence). The chain's CDR3 is CASSYPEGVEAFF. DNA of the CDR3: TGTGCCAGCAGTTACCCGGAGGGTGTTGAAGCTTTCTTT.

Remarks on this clonotype: It is likely a read error: a sequence one base away is far more abundant. The rearrangement uses TRBV7-6 and TRBJ2-7; D remains ambiguous. Germline CDR1 SGHVS, CDR2 FNYEAQ. CDR3 length: 13 amino acids. Trimming pared 5 bases from V and 7 bases from J, leaving 15 bases between. In DNA, the CDR3 is TGTGCCAGCAGCGATTCCGGCAGCAATGAGCAGTACTTC. Amino acid sequence: CASSDSGSNEQYF. Filled out from reference TRBV7-6 and TRBJ2-7, the complete variable domain reads GAGVSQSPRYKVTKRGQDVALRCDPISGHVSLYWYRQALGQGPEFLTYFNYEAQQDKSGLPNDRFSAERPEGSISTLTIQRTEQRDSAMYRCASSDSGSNEQYFGPGTRLTVT.

Comment on this clonotype: Only one base separates this from a far larger clonotype, so it likely reflects a read error. This chain connects TRBV7-9 to TRBJ2-1; 10 bases align to TRBD2. The CDR3 extends over 17 amino acids. The germline CDR1 and CDR2 sequences are SEHNR and FQNEAQ (reference sequence). CDR3 protein: CASSLGGLALSYNEQSF. The CDR3 bases are TGTGCCAGCAGCTTGGGGGGACTAGCGTTATCCTACAATGAGCAGTCCTTC.

This clonotype was recorded at least ten times. The chain carries TRBV20-1 and TRBJ2-1, with D possibly being TRBD2 (5 bases). Germline V gene lookup returns CDR1 DFQATT and CDR2 SNEGSKA (reference sequence). V lost 5 bases and J lost 5, with 13 bases in between. The CDR3 consists of 13 residues. This CDR3 is CSAWRTGDNEQFF. The CDR3 coding sequence is TGCAGTGCTTGGCGGACCGGGGACAATGAGCAGTTCTTC.

For this clonotype: A far more abundant clone sits one base away, making this likely a read error. The chain employs TRBV10-2 and TRBJ2-1; no clear D gene. The CDR3 is made up of 14 amino acids. Germline values: CDR1 WSHSY, CDR2 SAAADI. The V end was cut by 1 base, the J end by 13 bases, with 17 bases between. The CDR3 loop is CASSEYRNQETQFF. The CDR3 DNA follows: TGCGCCAGCAGTGAGTACAGAAACCAAGAGACCCAGTTCTTC.

This clonotype is medium-sized within its sample. The J gene is TRBJ2-1, the V gene TRBV6-6, with 9 positions matching TRBD1. The CDR3 totals 15 residues. The V and J ends lost 9 bases and 1 base, in that order; junction bases with no gene match: 7. CDR1 MNHNY and CDR2 SVGAGI come from the germline V gene (reference sequence). This CDR3 is CASKTGGFSYNEQFF. The CDR3 DNA reads TGTGCCAGTAAGACAGGGGGGTTTTCCTACAATGAGCAGTTCTTC.

This clonotype turned up a few times. The V call is TRBV28, the J call TRBJ2-2; D is unresolved. From germline, CDR1 is MDHEN and CDR2 SYDVKM. Between the trimmed V and J ends, which lost 3 bases and 7 bases, there was a span of 12 bases. The CDR3 runs to 14 residues. This CDR3 is CASSLYGSVGELFF. In nucleotides, the CDR3 is TGTGCCAGCAGTTTGTACGGTTCGGTCGGGGAGCTGTTTTTT.